The 26 T cell receptor beta chains below come from one sample, sequenced in a study of T cells in localized non-small cell lung cancer. The method was immunoSEQ multiplex PCR; TCRdb's version includes in-frame clones alone and lacks a portion of them. The profile shows about 48,000 clones, roughly 77% of them singletons. Material: peripheral blood, obtained before any cancer treatment. Every receptor here comes from a man aged 35 to 69 with stage I squamous cell lung carcinoma.

The chain is built from TRBV5-5 and TRBJ1-5; D is unclear. Germline V CDR1 and CDR2: SGHKS, YYEKEE (reference sequence). V shed 2 bases and J shed 0 bases, with 6 bases lying between them. The CDR3 is made up of 14 amino acids. The CDR3 DNA reads TGTGCCAGCAGCTTAAGGAATAGCAATCAGCCCCAGCATTTT. Its protein product is CASSLRNSNQPQHF.

This chain's CDR3 is CATAAGADNNQPQHF. CDR3 coding DNA: TGTGCCACGGCGGCGGGGGCCGATAATAATCAGCCCCAGCATTTT. The genes are TRBV10-3 and TRBJ1-5, with D possibly being TRBD1 (6 bases). V dropped 10 bases and J dropped 4 bases, with 20 bases sitting between them. Germline V lookup: CDR1 ENHRY, CDR2 SYGVKD. The CDR3 totals 15 residues.

CDR3 bases: TGCGCCAGCAAGTCGAACACTGAAGCTTTCTTT. Its translation: CASKSNTEAFF. This rearrangement joins TRBV4-3 to TRBJ1-1; D is unresolved. V was clipped by 7 bases and J by 1 base, with 4 bases between them. The CDR3 has 11 residues. CDR1 and CDR2 (germline): LGHNA, YSLEER.

This chain joins TRBV5-6 and TRBJ1-2; D is possibly TRBD1 (6 bases). Germline CDR1 is SGHDT and CDR2 is YYEEEE. This CDR3 contains 16 residues. V shed 1 base and J shed 6 bases, with 19 bases lying between them. The CDR3 protein is CASSLYSTGTQDGYTF. In nucleotides, the CDR3 is TGTGCCAGCAGCTTGTATAGTACGGGGACACAGGATGGCTACACCTTC.

The chain joins TRBV18 to TRBJ2-3; a possible D gene is TRBD1 (6 bases). Trimming cost V 4 bases and J 1 base, with 12 bases left between them. The germline CDR1 and CDR2 sequences are KGHSH and LQKENI. The CDR3 extends over 15 amino acids. DNA of the CDR3: TGTGCCAGCTCACGACAGGCCGGAGGCACAGATACGCAGTATTTT. Translation: CASSRQAGGTDTQYF.

By frequency in the sample, this clone is medium-sized (0.01 to 0.1%). This chain uses TRBV28 with TRBJ1-2; 7 nucleotides match TRBD1. Trimming took 5 bases from V and 0 from J; bases not matched to a gene: 6. The CDR3 spans 15 residues. CDR1 is MDHEN, CDR2 SYDVKM, per germline. The DNA of the CDR3 is TGTGCCAGCAGTATCGGGGACAGCACTAACTATGGCTACACCTTC. It specifies CASSIGDSTNYGYTF.

This chain links TRBV28 with TRBJ1-6; 8 bases match TRBD1. This CDR3 has 15 amino acids. The germline gives CDR1 MDHEN, CDR2 SYDVKM. V was pared by 3 bases and J by 7 bases, with 5 bases of the junction left unmatched. The CDR3 here is CASSFRTGRNSPLHF. CDR3 DNA: TGTGCCAGCAGTTTCCGGACAGGGCGCAATTCACCCCTCCACTTT.

J is TRBJ1-3 and V is TRBV27; D is unclear. Germline loops: CDR1 MNHEY, CDR2 SMNVEV (reference sequence). The V and J ends lost 5 bases and 2 bases respectively, with 22 bases between them. The CDR3 extends over 18 amino acids. CDR3 coding DNA: TGTGCCAGCAGTCTTAGCTATCCCACTTTTCGGGCTGGAAACACCATATATTTT. The encoded protein is CASSLSYPTFRAGNTIYF.

The V and J genes are TRBV7-2 and TRBJ2-5, with no clear D. Per germline, CDR1 SGHTA and CDR2 FQGNSA. The CDR3 totals 11 residues. The V end was cut by 4 bases, the J end by 5 bases, with 5 bases between. CDR3 residues: CASSSWETQYF. DNA of the CDR3: TGTGCCAGCAGCTCCTGGGAGACCCAGTACTTC.

The chain joins TRBV5-4 to TRBJ2-7; 8 bases map to TRBD1. Germline V gene sequence: CDR1 SGHNT, CDR2 YYREEE (reference sequence). Trimming removed 2 bases from V and 4 bases from J; junction bases left unmatched: 5. CDR3 length: 14 amino acids. In nucleotides, the CDR3 is TGTGCCAGCAGCTTTGGACAGGGCCCTTACGAGCAGTACTTC. Protein product: CASSFGQGPYEQYF.

The V and J genes are TRBV9 and TRBJ1-4, with 7 bases lining up with TRBD1. The germline gives CDR1 SGDLS, CDR2 YYNGEE. The V and J ends lost 5 bases and 7 bases, in that order; junction bases with no gene match: 5. The CDR3 totals 13 residues. CDR3 in DNA: TGTGCCAGCAGTACTCGACAGGGTGAAAAACTGTTTTTT. Its protein is CASSTRQGEKLFF.

The V gene is TRBV9, the J gene TRBJ1-1; D remains unclear. This CDR3 is 13 amino acids long. From germline, CDR1 is SGDLS and CDR2 YYNGEE. V lost 2 bases and J lost 3, with 8 bases in between. The CDR3 region is CASSVRRDTEAFF. CDR3 bases: TGTGCCAGCAGCGTCCGGAGGGACACTGAAGCTTTCTTT.

J is TRBJ2-7 and V is TRBV4-2; D may be TRBD2 (7 bases). The V end was cut by 1 base, the J end by 0 bases, with 13 bases between. CDR1 and CDR2 from the germline V gene are LGHNA and YNFKEQ. CDR3 length: 16 residues. CDR3 residues: CASSQGRRGGSYEQYF. CDR3 bases: TGTGCCAGCAGCCAAGGACGGAGGGGGGGCTCCTACGAGCAGTACTTC.

This rearrangement joins TRBV9 to TRBJ2-2, with D possibly TRBD1 on 5 matching bases. Trimming shortened V by 0 bases and J by 1 base, and 7 bases separated the two germline ends. The CDR3 has 15 residues. Germline V gene data show CDR1 as SGDLS and CDR2 as YYNGEE. Written as DNA, the CDR3 is TGTGCCAGCAGCGTAGGGACAATGAACACCGGGGAGCTGTTTTTT. As protein: CASSVGTMNTGELFF.

The rearrangement links TRBV11-1 to TRBJ2-2; TRBD1 aligns across 7 bases. There are 16 residues in the CDR3. V trimming: 0 bases; J trimming: 2 bases; junction bases outside the gene matches: 3. The germline CDR1 and CDR2 sequences are SGHAT and FQDESV (reference sequence). CDR3 amino acids: CASSLATGTNTGELFF. CDR3 coding DNA: TGTGCCAGCAGCTTAGCGACAGGGACCAACACCGGGGAGCTGTTTTTT.

The chain employs TRBV11-1 and TRBJ2-7, with 8 positions matching TRBD2. Per germline, CDR1 SGHAT and CDR2 FQDESV (reference sequence). After removal of 0 bases from V and 0 bases from J, the junction contained 1 base not matched to a gene. This CDR3 is built from 15 residues. The CDR3 here is CASSLASGDSYEQYF. The CDR3 DNA is TGTGCCAGCAGCTTAGCTAGCGGGGACTCCTACGAGCAGTACTTC.

This clone was recorded only once. V usage is TRBV6-1 and J usage is TRBJ2-3, with D unresolved. Per germline, CDR1 MNHNS and CDR2 SASEGT. This CDR3 contains 15 residues. V lost 4 bases and J 7 bases, leaving 18 bases between the germline ends. The CDR3 reads CASSVGRTPTHTQYF. DNA of the CDR3: TGTGCCAGCAGTGTAGGACGGACCCCCACTCATACGCAGTATTTT.

CDR3 protein: CASSLGGDYNEQFF. The CDR3 nucleotides read TGTGCCAGCAGCTTGGGGGGCGATTACAATGAGCAGTTCTTC. The V call is TRBV7-3, the J call TRBJ2-1; D is possibly TRBD1 or TRBD2 (6 bases each). The CDR3 loop spans 14 amino acids. V lost 3 bases to trimming and J lost 4 bases, with 10 bases between them. Germline CDR1 and CDR2: SGHTA and FQGTGA.

The V and J genes are TRBV5-4 and TRBJ2-1; 8 positions match TRBD2. Germline assignment: CDR1 SGHNT and CDR2 YYREEE (reference sequence). The trim removed 5 bases at V and 2 bases at J, leaving 6 bases unmatched. The CDR3 length is 15 residues. The CDR3, as DNA: TGTGCCAGCAGTCGCAGCGGGGGCCCCTACAATGAGCAGTTCTTC. Protein sequence: CASSRSGGPYNEQFF. Based on the CDR3 plus reference TRBV5-4 and TRBJ2-1, the full variable domain is ETGVTQSPTHLIKTRGQQVTLRCSSQSGHNTVSWYQQALGQGPQFIFQYYREEENGRGNFPPRFSGLQFPNYSSELNVNALELDDSALYLCASSRSGGPYNEQFFGPGTRLTVL.

The chain uses TRBV19 and TRBJ2-4, with unresolved D. CDR1 is LNHDA, CDR2 SQIVND, per germline (reference sequence). There are 12 residues in the CDR3. The ends were cut back, 9 bases at V and 0 bases at J, with 6 bases in the middle. The CDR3 DNA follows: TGTGCCAGCTGGGGAGCCAAAAACATTCAGTACTTC. Amino acids: CASWGAKNIQYF. Based on the CDR3 plus reference TRBV19 and TRBJ2-4, the full variable domain is DGGITQSPKYLFRKEGQNVTLSCEQNLNHDAMYWYRQDPGQGLRLIYYSQIVNDFQKGDIAEGYSVSREKKESFPLTVTSAQKNPTAFYLCASWGAKNIQYFGAGTRLSVL.

V usage is TRBV6-1 and J usage is TRBJ2-7; D is ambiguous. The length of the CDR3 is 13 residues. Germline V gene lookup returns CDR1 MNHNS and CDR2 SASEGT. V was trimmed by 4 bases and J by 9 bases, leaving 16 bases between them. The CDR3 DNA reads TGTGCCAGCAGTGGGGTTTTGAGCGCAGGGCAGTACTTC. Protein product: CASSGVLSAGQYF.

This clone was counted between two and nine times. The gene calls are TRBV11-1 and TRBJ1-6; D gene uncertain. Germline V gives CDR1 SGHAT, CDR2 FQDESV (reference sequence). Deletions cut 5 bases from V and 7 bases from J, with 9 bases between. The CDR3 contains 13 residues. The DNA for the CDR3 is TGTGCCAGCAGCGGCGACGGGAATTCACCCCTCCACTTT. Amino acids: CASSGDGNSPLHF. Full variable domain (rest looked up from reference TRBV11-1 and TRBJ1-6): EAEVAQSPRYKITEKSQAVAFWCDPISGHATLYWYRQILGQGPELLVQFQDESVVDDSQLPKDRFSAERLKGVDSTLKIQPAELGDSAMYLCASSGDGNSPLHFGNGTRLTVT.

This chain links TRBV7-3 with TRBJ1-1; possible D gene TRBD1, 5 bases. CDR1 and CDR2 (germline): SGHTA, FQGTGA. Trimming shortened V by 8 bases and J by 4 bases, and 20 bases separated the two germline ends. The CDR3 is made up of 15 amino acids. The CDR3 sequence is CASGTQPGVGTEAFF. CDR3 DNA: TGTGCCAGCGGGACCCAACCGGGGGTGGGCACTGAAGCTTTCTTT.

J is TRBJ1-4 and V is TRBV6-1, with D tentatively TRBD1 (5 bases). There are 11 residues in the CDR3. The V gene lost 8 bases and the J gene lost 8 bases, with 9 bases spanning the gap. Germline loops: CDR1 MNHNS, CDR2 SASEGT. The CDR3 loop reads CASAGREKLFF. Written as DNA, the CDR3 is TGTGCCAGCGCAGGGAGGGAAAAACTGTTTTTT.

The chain joins TRBV7-9 to TRBJ1-6, with D maybe TRBD1 (6 bases). Germline CDR1 is SEHNR and CDR2 is FQNEAQ (reference sequence). The germline V and J ends were trimmed by 0 bases and 6 bases, with 21 bases remaining between them. The CDR3 runs to 19 residues. Here the CDR3 DNA reads TGTGCCAGCAGCTTAGCGGGGGCGGACCACAGATCACGTAATTCACCCCTCCACTTT. It specifies CASSLAGADHRSRNSPLHF.

The V and J genes are TRBV13 and TRBJ1-6; D remains unclear. Trimming took 4 bases from V and 0 from J, leaving 10 bases between them. CDR1 and CDR2 from the germline V gene are PRHDT and FYEKMQ (reference sequence). The CDR3 is made up of 16 amino acids. This chain's CDR3 is CASSSTTNSYNSPLHF. CDR3 nucleotide sequence: TGTGCCAGCAGCTCAACCACCAACTCCTATAATTCACCCCTCCACTTT.